This T cell receptor beta chain was documented in a study of blood T cell repertoires in COVID-19. This clone was seen just once. Generated by immunoSEQ multiplex PCR, the TCRdb table keeps only in-frame clones and is missing some. In the table there are 250,000 to 300,000 clones, about 76% of which are singletons. The CDR3 extends over 15 amino acids. Germline CDR1 is WNHNN and CDR2 is SYGVQD (reference sequence). Deletions cut 6 bases from V and 3 bases from J, with 17 bases between. Sequenced sample: peripheral blood. This receptor was taken from an older woman with active or convalescent COVID-19. V gene TRBV10-1 combines with J gene TRBJ1-1; TRBD1 is a possible D gene (5 bases). CDR3 in DNA: TGCGCCAGCAGGGTTGACAGCCGCCCGTACACTGAAGCTTTCTTT. Protein sequence: CASRVDSRPYTEAFF.